The sequence of this TCR beta chain was determined in a study of blood T cell repertoires in COVID-19. Across the whole study: T cells, B-cell-depleted T cells, or PBMCs provided the cDNA or gDNA that served as material.

Original processing methods: Reference gene primers were amplified, and this amplification served to estimate nucleated cell counts. Sequencing used immunoSEQ multiplex PCR; TCRdb keeps in-frame clones, though not all of them. The V and J calls and the clone size are those of that table, but D and trimming were determined from the DNA. The sample has around 130,000 clones, roughly nine tenths seen once. While infection was still active, Seattle patients were enrolled and then followed longitudinally. Material: peripheral blood. The source is a man aged 60 to 69 with COVID-19, enrolled during active disease.

CDR3 loop: CASSFGDRGLSGNTIYF. The CDR3 DNA follows: TGTGCCAGCAGTTTCGGGGACAGGGGACTCTCTGGAAACACCATATATTTT. This rearrangement joins TRBV28 to TRBJ1-3; 10 bases line up with TRBD1. J was trimmed by 0 bases and V by 3 bases; bases with no gene match: 5. Germline V gene data show CDR1 as MDHEN and CDR2 as SYDVKM. The CDR3 is 17 amino acids.